This T cell receptor (beta chain) stems from a study of patients and donors after allogeneic stem cell transplantation. This clonotype was counted at least ten times. The CDR3 consists of 13 residues. The germline V gene encodes CDR1 SQVTM and CDR2 ANQGSEA. The ends were cut back, 4 bases at V and 0 bases at J, with 10 bases in the middle. MiXCR, applied by TCRdb to the RT-PCR reads, yields one record per CDR3 protein. In the table there are about 400,000 distinct CDR3 sequences, 16% of which are singletons. The chain uses TRBV29-1 and TRBJ2-7, with D perhaps TRBD2 (6 bases). Input material: blood, either unsorted or a sorted T cell fraction (not recorded which). This clonotype originated in a human donor who was either an allogeneic HSCT recipient or a stem cell or donor lymphocyte infusion donor (not recorded which). It is not recorded whose cells these are; they may come from a transplant donor. The CDR3 sequence: CSVGGTFSYEQYF. The CDR3 DNA reads as TGCAGCGTTGGCGGGACTTTCTCCTACGAGCAGTACTTC.